The 30 T cell receptor beta chains below were found in one sample sequenced in a study of control samples from healthy donors and cancer patients. Only in-frame clones appear in the TCRdb table, and some are missing; sequencing was by immunoSEQ multiplex PCR. This sample has about 150,000 clones; under 95% occur once, and the top ten carry under 7%. Sequenced input: blood. The origin of the receptors is a man between 18 and 35 years old in good health.

The V gene is TRBV12-5, the J gene TRBJ1-5; the D gene is possibly TRBD1 (6 bases). CDR3 length: 15 amino acids. Germline loops: CDR1 LGHNT, CDR2 FRNRAP. V was shortened by 2 bases and J by 4 bases, with 12 bases between the two germline ends. DNA of the CDR3: TGTGCTAGTGGTTTGCCTCGAACAGGGAATCAGCCCCAGCATTTT. Its protein product is CASGLPRTGNQPQHF.

The chain is built from TRBV4-1 and TRBJ1-2; 7 positions agree with TRBD1. The CDR3 covers 15 residues. V lost 8 bases, J lost 4 bases, and 13 bases stayed unmatched. Germline CDR1 and CDR2: MGHRA and YSYEKL. The CDR3: CASGIPGQSIYGYTF. The CDR3 bases are TGCGCCAGCGGAATTCCGGGACAGTCGATCTATGGCTACACCTTC.

The genes are TRBV7-8 and TRBJ2-7; TRBD2 matches at 9 bases. The CDR3 consists of 16 residues. Germline V gene data show CDR1 as SGHVS and CDR2 as FQNEAQ. J was trimmed by 6 bases and V by 0 bases; bases with no gene match: 9. CDR3 sequence reads: CASSLASGGSVREQYF. The CDR3 DNA follows: TGTGCCAGCAGCTTAGCTAGCGGGGGTTCGGTACGCGAGCAGTACTTC.

This chain links TRBV24-1 with TRBJ2-1, with D maybe TRBD1 (5 bases). The germline gives CDR1 KGHDR, CDR2 SFDVKD. V lost 1 base to trimming and J lost 6 bases, with 12 bases between them. This CDR3 is built from 15 residues. CDR3 protein: CATSDFERGFNEQFF. DNA of the CDR3: TGTGCCACCAGTGATTTTGAAAGGGGTTTCAATGAGCAGTTCTTC.

This rearrangement joins TRBV4-2 to TRBJ2-1, with a possible D match to TRBD2 (6 bases). The CDR3 is 15 amino acids. From germline, CDR1 is LGHNA and CDR2 YNFKEQ. Trimming stripped 4 bases from V and 4 bases from J, with 14 bases between. The CDR3 loop is CASSPSPSVYNEQFF. The CDR3 nucleotides are TGTGCCAGCAGCCCCAGTCCTAGCGTTTACAATGAGCAGTTCTTC.

J is TRBJ1-4 and V is TRBV15; D gene unclear. From germline, CDR1 is LNHNV and CDR2 YYDKDF (reference sequence). CDR3 length: 15 residues. Trimming took off 4 bases at V and 2 bases at J, with 11 bases between the two ends. The CDR3 nucleotides are TGTGCCACCAGCATTGAGGGATCGACTAATGAAAAACTGTTTTTT. Protein product: CATSIEGSTNEKLFF.

The chain employs TRBV11-3 and TRBJ2-1, with D maybe TRBD2 (5 bases). Germline V gives CDR1 SGHNT, CDR2 YENEEA. The V gene lost 5 bases and the J gene lost 9 bases, with 11 bases spanning the gap. This CDR3 has 12 amino acids. CDR3 region: CASSTSRGEQFF. In nucleotides, the CDR3 is TGTGCCAGCAGCACCTCCCGGGGTGAGCAGTTCTTC.

J is TRBJ1-1 and V is TRBV12-5, with 8 nucleotides matching TRBD1. V shed 6 bases, J shed 3 bases, and the junction held 12 bases outside the gene matches. Germline V gene lookup returns CDR1 LGHNT and CDR2 FRNRAP. The CDR3 totals 16 residues. The DNA of the CDR3 is TGTGCTAGTGGCTTAGACAGGGGAGGGTTGGACACTGAAGCTTTCTTT. Its protein product is CASGLDRGGLDTEAFF.

V is TRBV27 and J is TRBJ2-7, with D unresolved. The CDR3 length is 13 residues. The V end was cut by 0 bases, the J end by 6 bases, with 9 bases between. Germline assignment: CDR1 MNHEY and CDR2 SMNVEV (reference sequence). The CDR3 DNA reads TGTGCCAGCAGTTTATCGATGGGAAGCGAGCAGTACTTC. Translating it yields CASSLSMGSEQYF.

The chain links TRBV9 to TRBJ1-2; D unresolved. The ends were cut back, 2 bases at V and 4 bases at J, with 12 bases in the middle. From germline, CDR1 is SGDLS and CDR2 YYNGEE. CDR3 length: 14 amino acids. This CDR3 is CASSVPAGGYGYTF. Here the CDR3 DNA reads TGTGCCAGCAGCGTCCCGGCGGGTGGCTATGGCTACACCTTC.

The chain employs TRBV13 and TRBJ2-7; 7 bases agree with TRBD2. The CDR3 runs to 15 residues. CDR1 is PRHDT, CDR2 FYEKMQ, per germline (reference sequence). V shed 4 bases and J 6 bases; nucleotides not matched to a gene: 12. The CDR3 coding sequence is TGTGCCAGCAGCTACTATTCAAGCGGGATGGGCGAGCAGTACTTC. As protein: CASSYYSSGMGEQYF.

The chain combines TRBV19 with TRBJ1-1; D call uncertain. The CDR3 length is 13 residues. Germline V CDR1 and CDR2: LNHDA, SQIVND (reference sequence). V was pared by 1 base and J by 2 bases, with 5 bases between. The chain's CDR3 is CASSIVPNTEAFF. CDR3 nucleotides: TGTGCCAGTAGTATAGTACCCAACACTGAAGCTTTCTTT. Full variable domain (outside the CDR3, taken from reference TRBV19 and TRBJ1-1): DGGITQSPKYLFRKEGQNVTLSCEQNLNHDAMYWYRQDPGQGLRLIYYSQIVNDFQKGDIAEGYSVSREKKESFPLTVTSAQKNPTAFYLCASSIVPNTEAFFGQGTRLTVV.

This chain links TRBV7-9 with TRBJ1-5, with D uncertain. The CDR3 consists of 17 residues. The germline V gene has CDR1 SEHNR and CDR2 FQNEAQ (reference sequence). V lost 4 bases, J lost 0 bases, and 16 bases lay in between. The CDR3 reads CASSSIADWYSNQPQHF. In DNA, the CDR3 is TGTGCCAGCAGCTCAATAGCGGACTGGTATAGCAATCAGCCCCAGCATTTT.

The chain employs TRBV4-1 and TRBJ2-7; TRBD1 is a possible D gene (5 bases). This CDR3 has 15 amino acids. Trimming took 3 bases from V and 11 from J, leaving 23 bases between them. Germline V gives CDR1 MGHRA, CDR2 YSYEKL. In nucleotides, the CDR3 is TGCGCCAGCAGCCAGGACCAGGGCCTCTCATCGCCTAAGTACTTC. It yields the protein CASSQDQGLSSPKYF.

V is TRBV6-1 and J is TRBJ1-6; D ambiguous. Between the trimmed V and J ends, which lost 6 bases and 11 bases, there was a span of 20 bases. Germline V gives CDR1 MNHNS, CDR2 SASEGT. This CDR3 is 15 amino acids long. CDR3 sequence reads: CASSQAAGMRAPLHF. CDR3 coding DNA: TGTGCCAGCAGCCAAGCAGCGGGGATGAGAGCACCCCTCCACTTT.

The chain uses TRBV5-6 and TRBJ2-3; 12 bases match TRBD1. The CDR3 has 15 amino acids. Looked up from germline, CDR1 is SGHDT and CDR2 is YYEEEE. V lost 3 bases to trimming and J lost 6 bases; unmatched junction nucleotides: 5. CDR3 bases: TGTGCCAGCAGCTGGGGACAGGGGGCAGGGGATACGCAGTATTTT. Translating it yields CASSWGQGAGDTQYF. Full variable domain (rest looked up from reference TRBV5-6 and TRBJ2-3): DAGVTQSPTHLIKTRGQQVTLRCSPKSGHDTVSWYQQALGQGPQFIFQYYEEEERQRGNFPDRFSGHQFPNYSSELNVNALLLGDSALYLCASSWGQGAGDTQYFGPGTRLTVL.

In its sample, this clone was seen once. This rearrangement joins TRBV19 to TRBJ1-1; D remains unclear. The CDR3 is 15 residues long. With 7 bases removed from V and 5 bases from J, the gap between germline ends came to 20 bases. Germline V gene data show CDR1 as LNHDA and CDR2 as SQIVND (reference sequence). This chain's CDR3 is CASTSGVGSGTEAFF. CDR3 DNA sequence: TGTGCCAGTACCTCTGGAGTCGGTTCTGGGACTGAAGCTTTCTTT.

This chain links TRBV30 with TRBJ2-5; D not resolved. Trimming took off 2 bases at V and 0 bases at J, with 7 bases between the two ends. CDR3 size: 13 residues. Germline CDR1 reads GTSNPN; CDR2 reads SVGIG (reference sequence). CDR3 DNA: TGTGCCTGGAGTCAACGGTACCAAGAGACCCAGTACTTC. As protein: CAWSQRYQETQYF.

This rearrangement joins TRBV30 to TRBJ2-1; TRBD2 aligns across 12 bases. The CDR3 length is 15 residues. The V gene end was trimmed by 2 bases and the J gene end by 6 bases; junction bases not matched to a gene: 5. Germline-derived CDR1 and CDR2 are GTSNPN and SVGIG (reference sequence). CDR3 loop: CAWSRLAGVRNEQFF. CDR3 in DNA: TGTGCCTGGAGTCGACTAGCGGGAGTTCGCAATGAGCAGTTCTTC. The whole variable domain, filled in from reference TRBV30 and TRBJ2-1, reads SQTIHQWPATLVQPVGSPLSLECTVEGTSNPNLYWYRQAAGRGLQLLFYSVGIGQISSEVPQNLSASRPQDRQFILSSKKLLLSDSGFYLCAWSRLAGVRNEQFFGPGTRLTVL.

This chain connects TRBV7-9 to TRBJ2-1; D tentatively fits TRBD1 or TRBD2 (5 bases each). Trimming stripped 6 bases from V and 7 bases from J, with 13 bases between. The CDR3 is 13 amino acids. Germline CDR1 reads SEHNR; CDR2 reads FQNEAQ (reference sequence). The CDR3 nucleotides read TGTGCCAGCAGTTTCGCCTGGGGGAATGAGCAGTTCTTC. This translates into CASSFAWGNEQFF.

The chain combines TRBV7-9 with TRBJ2-1, with D perhaps matching TRBD1 (6 bases). The CDR3 has 18 amino acids. Germline CDR1 is SEHNR and CDR2 is FQNEAQ (reference sequence). Trimming stripped 5 bases from V and 7 bases from J, with 27 bases between. The CDR3 DNA sequence: TGTGCCAGCAGCCCAACGCTTATGAGGGGACAAGGGGTAAATGAGCAGTTCTTC. As protein: CASSPTLMRGQGVNEQFF. Full variable domain (outside the CDR3, taken from reference TRBV7-9 and TRBJ2-1): DTGVSQNPRHKITKRGQNVTFRCDPISEHNRLYWYRQTLGQGPEFLTYFQNEAQLEKSRLLSDRFSAERPKGSFSTLEIQRTEQGDSAMYLCASSPTLMRGQGVNEQFFGPGTRLTVL.

The gene calls are TRBV5-1 and TRBJ1-4; 7 nucleotides match TRBD1. The ends lost 10 bases at V and 7 bases at J; junction bases unmatched: 16. CDR3 length equals 15 residues. The germline gives CDR1 SGHRS, CDR2 YFSETQ. The DNA of the CDR3 is TGCGCCTCCCAGGGGGGGGGCAGGGTCGGTGAAAAACTGTTTTTT. Residues: CASQGGGRVGEKLFF.

The chain is built from TRBV2 and TRBJ2-1; maybe TRBD1 (6 bases). Germline assignment: CDR1 SNHLY and CDR2 FYNNEI. V was trimmed by 7 bases and J by 6 bases, leaving 19 bases between them. The length of the CDR3 is 15 residues. The CDR3 is CASMPGDFQSNEQFF. CDR3 in DNA: TGTGCCAGCATGCCAGGGGATTTTCAATCCAATGAGCAGTTCTTC.

V and J are TRBV24-1 and TRBJ2-7; no clear D gene. Germline values: CDR1 KGHDR, CDR2 SFDVKD. This CDR3 region has 11 residues. V dropped 4 bases and J dropped 3 bases, with 3 bases sitting between them. The CDR3 is CATSDFYEQYF. The CDR3 DNA sequence: TGTGCCACCAGTGACTTCTACGAGCAGTACTTC.

This clone was observed once. The chain recombines TRBV7-3 with TRBJ2-2; D unresolved. V gave up 2 bases and J gave up 7 bases, with 11 bases separating them. CDR1 is SGHTA and CDR2 is FQGTGA in the germline V gene. CDR3 length: 14 amino acids. In DNA, the CDR3 is TGTGCCAGCAGCTTAGTTCCTCCTGGCGGGGAGCTGTTTTTT. It translates to CASSLVPPGGELFF.

This chain joins TRBV11-2 and TRBJ2-1; D might be TRBD1 or TRBD2, each matching 5 bases. V was pared by 2 bases and J by 7 bases, with 15 bases between. CDR3 length: 15 amino acids. CDR1 SGHAT and CDR2 FQNNGV come from the germline V gene. CDR3 residues: CASSLRRTRGNEQFF. The CDR3 coding sequence is TGTGCCAGCAGCTTACGGAGAACTAGGGGAAATGAGCAGTTCTTC.

Here the CDR3 DNA reads TGCGCCAGCAGCCAAGACCCCAGGAATGAAAAACTGTTTTTT. Protein sequence: CASSQDPRNEKLFF. This chain joins TRBV4-3 and TRBJ1-4; D remains ambiguous. This CDR3 comprises 14 residues. Trimming cost V 0 bases and J 5 bases, with 7 bases left between them. In germline, CDR1 is LGHNA, CDR2 YSLEER.

The chain is built from TRBV6-5 and TRBJ2-1; 9 nucleotides match TRBD1. Germline CDR1 and CDR2: MNHEY and SVGAGI. The V segment lost 7 bases and the J segment 1 base; nucleotides outside the gene matches: 5. The CDR3 covers 15 residues. The CDR3 nucleotides are TGTGCCAGCACTACACAGGGGGCTTCCTACAATGAGCAGTTCTTC. The encoded protein is CASTTQGASYNEQFF.

The gene calls are TRBV7-8 and TRBJ1-2; weak D call: TRBD1 (5 bases). The CDR3 sequence is 18 residues long. Germline values: CDR1 SGHVS, CDR2 FQNEAQ. The ends were cut back, 1 base at V and 0 bases at J, with 18 bases in the middle. The CDR3 sequence is CASSLGRGHLPANYGYTF. CDR3 nucleotide sequence: TGTGCCAGCAGCTTAGGTCGTGGACACCTACCGGCTAACTATGGCTACACCTTC.

This clone was seen only once. This chain uses TRBV3-1 (or the pseudogene TRBV3-2) with TRBJ2-5, with TRBD1 as a possible D gene (5 bases). This CDR3 is 12 amino acids long. Germline CDR1 LGHDT, CDR2 YNNKEL (reference sequence). V lost 6 bases to trimming and J lost 5 bases, with 10 bases between them. CDR3: CASRAGSETQYF. The CDR3 nucleotides are TGTGCCAGCAGAGCAGGGTCGGAGACCCAGTACTTC.